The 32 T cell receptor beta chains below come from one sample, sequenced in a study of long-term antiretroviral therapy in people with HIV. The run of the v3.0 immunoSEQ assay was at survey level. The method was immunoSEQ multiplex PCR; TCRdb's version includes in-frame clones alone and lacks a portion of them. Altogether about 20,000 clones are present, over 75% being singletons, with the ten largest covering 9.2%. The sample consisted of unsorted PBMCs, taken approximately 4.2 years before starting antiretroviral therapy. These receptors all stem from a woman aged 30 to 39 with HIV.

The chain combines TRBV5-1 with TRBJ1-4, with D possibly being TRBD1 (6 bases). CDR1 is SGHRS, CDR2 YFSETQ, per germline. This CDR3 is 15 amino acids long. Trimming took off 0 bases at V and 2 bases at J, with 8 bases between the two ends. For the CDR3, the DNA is TGCGCCAGCAGCTTGGCCGGGGGCACTAATGAAAAACTGTTTTTT. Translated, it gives CASSLAGGTNEKLFF.

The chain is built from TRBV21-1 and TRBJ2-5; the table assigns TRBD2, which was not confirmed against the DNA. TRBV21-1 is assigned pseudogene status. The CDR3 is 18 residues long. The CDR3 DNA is TGTGCCAGCCTAGAGGGGGGACTAGCGGGGGGTAACCAAGAGACCCAGTACTTC. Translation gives CASLEGGLAGGNQETQYF.

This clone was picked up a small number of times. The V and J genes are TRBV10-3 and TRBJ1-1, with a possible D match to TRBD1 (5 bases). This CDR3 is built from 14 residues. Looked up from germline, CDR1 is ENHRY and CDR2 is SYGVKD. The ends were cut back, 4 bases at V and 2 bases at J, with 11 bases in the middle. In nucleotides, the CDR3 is TGTGCCATCAGTGTGGGGGGAGCCAACACTGAAGCTTTCTTT. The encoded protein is CAISVGGANTEAFF.

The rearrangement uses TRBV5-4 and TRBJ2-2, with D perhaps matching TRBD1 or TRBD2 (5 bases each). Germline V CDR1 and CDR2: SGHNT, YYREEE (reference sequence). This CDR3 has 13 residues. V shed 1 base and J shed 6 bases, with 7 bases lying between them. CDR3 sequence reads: CASSLWGPGELFF. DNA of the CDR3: TGTGCCAGCAGCTTGTGGGGACCCGGGGAGCTGTTTTTT.

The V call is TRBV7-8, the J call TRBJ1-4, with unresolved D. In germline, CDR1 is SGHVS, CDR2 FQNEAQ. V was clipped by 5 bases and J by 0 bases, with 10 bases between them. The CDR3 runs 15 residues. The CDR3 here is CASSRERATNEKLFF. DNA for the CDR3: TGTGCCAGCAGCCGGGAAAGGGCAACTAATGAAAAACTGTTTTTT.

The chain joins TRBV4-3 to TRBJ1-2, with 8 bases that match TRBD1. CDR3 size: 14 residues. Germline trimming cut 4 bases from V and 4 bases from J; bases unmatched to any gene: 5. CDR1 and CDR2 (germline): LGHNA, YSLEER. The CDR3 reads CASSLRGRGYGYTF. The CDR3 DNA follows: TGCGCCAGCAGCCTCAGGGGGCGCGGCTATGGCTACACCTTC.

The CDR3 sequence: CASGGNGNIQYF. The CDR3 DNA reads as TGTGCCAGCGGAGGTAACGGGAACATTCAGTACTTC. V usage is TRBV9 and J usage is TRBJ2-4; D may be TRBD2 (5 bases). The germline V and J ends were trimmed by 7 bases and 7 bases, with 12 bases remaining between them. The CDR3 loop spans 12 amino acids. In germline, CDR1 is SGDLS, CDR2 YYNGEE.

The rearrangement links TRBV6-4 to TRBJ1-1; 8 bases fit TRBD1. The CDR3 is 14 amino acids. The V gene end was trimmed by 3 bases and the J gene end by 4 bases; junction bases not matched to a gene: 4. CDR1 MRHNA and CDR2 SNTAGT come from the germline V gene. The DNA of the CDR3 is TGTGCCAGCAGTGATACCGACAGGGGCACTGAAGCTTTCTTT. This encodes CASSDTDRGTEAFF.

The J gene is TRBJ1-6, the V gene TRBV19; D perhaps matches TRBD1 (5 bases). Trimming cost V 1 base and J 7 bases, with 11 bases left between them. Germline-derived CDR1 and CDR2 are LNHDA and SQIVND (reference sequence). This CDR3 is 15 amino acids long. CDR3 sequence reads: CASSIGAGNNSPLHF. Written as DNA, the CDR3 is TGTGCCAGTAGTATAGGGGCAGGGAACAATTCACCCCTCCACTTT. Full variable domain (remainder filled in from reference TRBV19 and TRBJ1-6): DGGITQSPKYLFRKEGQNVTLSCEQNLNHDAMYWYRQDPGQGLRLIYYSQIVNDFQKGDIAEGYSVSREKKESFPLTVTSAQKNPTAFYLCASSIGAGNNSPLHFGNGTRLTVT.

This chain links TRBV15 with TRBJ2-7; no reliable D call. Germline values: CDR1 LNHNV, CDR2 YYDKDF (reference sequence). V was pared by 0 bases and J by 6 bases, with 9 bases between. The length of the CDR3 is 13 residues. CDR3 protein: CATSREQFAEQYF. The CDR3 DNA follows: TGTGCCACCAGCAGAGAACAGTTTGCCGAGCAGTACTTC.

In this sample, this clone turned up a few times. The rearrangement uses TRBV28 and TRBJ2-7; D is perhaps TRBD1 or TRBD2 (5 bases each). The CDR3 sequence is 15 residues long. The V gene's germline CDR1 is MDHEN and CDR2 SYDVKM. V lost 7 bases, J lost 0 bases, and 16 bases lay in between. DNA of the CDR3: TGTGCCAGCATCCCGGGACGGATTAGCTCCTACGAGCAGTACTTC. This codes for CASIPGRISSYEQYF.

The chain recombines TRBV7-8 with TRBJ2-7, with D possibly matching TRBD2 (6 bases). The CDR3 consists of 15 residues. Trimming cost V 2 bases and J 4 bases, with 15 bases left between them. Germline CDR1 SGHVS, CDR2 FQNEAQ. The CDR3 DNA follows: TGTGCCAGCAGCTTAATGCCGGGGGTGGGTTACGAGCAGTACTTC. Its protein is CASSLMPGVGYEQYF.

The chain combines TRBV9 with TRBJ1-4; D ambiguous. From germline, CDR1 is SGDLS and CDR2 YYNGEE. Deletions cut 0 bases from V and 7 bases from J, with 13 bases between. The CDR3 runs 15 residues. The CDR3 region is CASSVGSLNSEKLFF. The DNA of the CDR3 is TGTGCCAGCAGCGTAGGTTCCCTCAATAGTGAAAAACTGTTTTTT.

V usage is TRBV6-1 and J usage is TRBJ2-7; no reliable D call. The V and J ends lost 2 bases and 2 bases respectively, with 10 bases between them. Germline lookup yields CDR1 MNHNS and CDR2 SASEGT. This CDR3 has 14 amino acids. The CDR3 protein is CASSELGTAYEQYF. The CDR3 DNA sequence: TGTGCCAGCAGTGAACTAGGAACCGCCTACGAGCAGTACTTC.

The CDR3 loop is CASSLVLAGSNTGELFF. The CDR3, as DNA: TGTGCCAGCAGCTTAGTACTAGCGGGGTCCAACACCGGGGAGCTGTTTTTT. This chain connects TRBV7-2 to TRBJ2-2, with 10 nucleotides matching TRBD2. V lost 1 base to trimming and J lost 2 bases; unmatched junction nucleotides: 4. Per the germline V gene, CDR1 is SGHTA and CDR2 is FQGNSA. This CDR3 region has 17 residues. Supplemented by reference TRBV7-2 and TRBJ2-2, the full variable domain reads GAGVSQSPSNKVTEKGKDVELRCDPISGHTALYWYRQSLGQGLEFLIYFQGNSAPDKSGLPSDRFSAERTGGSVSTLTIQRTQQEDSAVYLCASSLVLAGSNTGELFFGEGSRLTVL.

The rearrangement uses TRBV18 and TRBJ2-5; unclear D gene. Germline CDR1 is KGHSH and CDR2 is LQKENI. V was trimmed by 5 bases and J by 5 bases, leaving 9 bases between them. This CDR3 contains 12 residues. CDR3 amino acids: CASSTLQETQYF. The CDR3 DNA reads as TGTGCCAGCTCAACTCTTCAGGAGACCCAGTACTTC.

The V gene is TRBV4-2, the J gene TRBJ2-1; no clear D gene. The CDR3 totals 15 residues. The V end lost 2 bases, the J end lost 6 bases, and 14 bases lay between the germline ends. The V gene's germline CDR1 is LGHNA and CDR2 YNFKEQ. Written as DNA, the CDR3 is TGTGCCAGCAGCCAAACCCGGCGTCCCTTCAATGAGCAGTTCTTC. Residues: CASSQTRRPFNEQFF.

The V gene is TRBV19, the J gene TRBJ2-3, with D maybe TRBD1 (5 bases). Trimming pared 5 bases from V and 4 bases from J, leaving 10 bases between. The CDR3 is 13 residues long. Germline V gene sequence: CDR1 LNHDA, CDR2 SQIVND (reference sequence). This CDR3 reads CASSLRGADTQYF. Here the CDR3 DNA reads TGTGCCAGTAGTCTTAGGGGTGCAGATACGCAGTATTTT.

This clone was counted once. The CDR3 sequence is CASSYRGQGKGSPLHF. The CDR3 coding sequence is TGTGCCAGCAGTTACCGGGGGCAGGGGAAGGGATCACCCCTCCACTTT. V and J are TRBV6-5 and TRBJ1-6, with a weak D call TRBD1 (6 bases). Germline V CDR1 and CDR2: MNHEY, SVGAGI. This CDR3 spans 16 amino acids. Trimming took off 2 bases at V and 10 bases at J, with 18 bases between the two ends.

CDR3 sequence (DNA): TGTGCCAGGACCGCAGGACGGTCGGGCGTGACCCAGTACTTC. Its protein product is CARTAGRSGVTQYF. The gene calls are TRBV2 and TRBJ2-5, with D uncertain. V lost 9 bases and J 7 bases, leaving 21 bases between the germline ends. CDR1 and CDR2 (germline): SNHLY, FYNNEI. This CDR3 spans 14 amino acids.

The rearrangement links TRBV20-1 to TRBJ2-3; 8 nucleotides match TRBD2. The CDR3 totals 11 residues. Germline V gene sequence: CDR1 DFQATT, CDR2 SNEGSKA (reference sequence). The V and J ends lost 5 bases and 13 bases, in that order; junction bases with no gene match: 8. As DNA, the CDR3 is TGCAGTGCTCCTCTAGCGGGCGGCAAGTATTTT. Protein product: CSAPLAGGKYF.

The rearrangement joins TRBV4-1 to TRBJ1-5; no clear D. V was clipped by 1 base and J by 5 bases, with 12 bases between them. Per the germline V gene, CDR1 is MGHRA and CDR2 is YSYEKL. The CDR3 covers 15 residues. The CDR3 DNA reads TGCGCCAGCAGCCAAGTGTACATGGGCGATCAGCCCCAGCATTTT. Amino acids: CASSQVYMGDQPQHF.

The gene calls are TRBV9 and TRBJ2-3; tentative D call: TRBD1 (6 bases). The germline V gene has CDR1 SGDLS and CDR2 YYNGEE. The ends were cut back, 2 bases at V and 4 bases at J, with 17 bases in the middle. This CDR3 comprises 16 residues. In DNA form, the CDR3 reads TGTGCCAGCAGCGTCGGGGTTAACAGGGTCGCAGATACGCAGTATTTT. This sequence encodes CASSVGVNRVADTQYF.

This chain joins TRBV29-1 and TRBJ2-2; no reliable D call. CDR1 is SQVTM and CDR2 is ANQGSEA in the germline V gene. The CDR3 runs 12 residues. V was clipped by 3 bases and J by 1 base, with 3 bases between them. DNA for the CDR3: TGCAGCGTTGAGGTGAACACCGGGGAGCTGTTTTTT. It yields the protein CSVEVNTGELFF.

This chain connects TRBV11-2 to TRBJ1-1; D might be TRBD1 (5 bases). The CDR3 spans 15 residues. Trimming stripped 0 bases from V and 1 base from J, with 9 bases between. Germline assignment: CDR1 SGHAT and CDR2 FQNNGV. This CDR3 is CASSLEPGPNTEAFF. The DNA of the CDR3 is TGTGCCAGCAGCTTAGAACCGGGGCCGAACACTGAAGCTTTCTTT. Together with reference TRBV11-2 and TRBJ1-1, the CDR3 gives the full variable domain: EAGVAQSPRYKIIEKRQSVAFWCNPISGHATLYWYQQILGQGPKLLIQFQNNGVVDDSQLPKDRFSAERLKGVDSTLKIQPAKLEDSAVYLCASSLEPGPNTEAFFGQGTRLTVV.

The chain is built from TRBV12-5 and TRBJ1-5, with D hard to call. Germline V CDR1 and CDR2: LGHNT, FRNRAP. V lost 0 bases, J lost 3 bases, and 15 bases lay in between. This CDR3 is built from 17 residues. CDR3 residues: CASGLVRFGVNNQPQHF. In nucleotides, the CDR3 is TGTGCTAGTGGTTTGGTACGATTCGGGGTTAACAATCAGCCCCAGCATTTT.

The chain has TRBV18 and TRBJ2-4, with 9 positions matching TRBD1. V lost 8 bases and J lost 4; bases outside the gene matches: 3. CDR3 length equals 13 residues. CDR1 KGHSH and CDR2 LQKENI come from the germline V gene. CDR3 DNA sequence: TGTGCCAGCCAGACAGGGGGAAAAAACATTCAGTACTTC. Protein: CASQTGGKNIQYF.

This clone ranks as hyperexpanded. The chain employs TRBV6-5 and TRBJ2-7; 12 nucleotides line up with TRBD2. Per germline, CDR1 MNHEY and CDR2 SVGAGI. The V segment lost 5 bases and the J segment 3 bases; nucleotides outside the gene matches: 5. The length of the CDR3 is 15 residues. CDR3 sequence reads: CASSLRTSGNYEQYF. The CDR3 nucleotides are TGTGCCAGCAGTCTTCGGACTAGCGGGAACTACGAGCAGTACTTC.

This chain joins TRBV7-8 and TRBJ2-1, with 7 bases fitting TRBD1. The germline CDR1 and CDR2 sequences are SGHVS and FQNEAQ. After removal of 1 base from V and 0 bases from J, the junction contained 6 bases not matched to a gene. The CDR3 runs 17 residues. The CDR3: CASSLDWTGVSYNEQFF. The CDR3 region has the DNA TGTGCCAGCAGCTTAGATTGGACAGGCGTCTCCTACAATGAGCAGTTCTTC.

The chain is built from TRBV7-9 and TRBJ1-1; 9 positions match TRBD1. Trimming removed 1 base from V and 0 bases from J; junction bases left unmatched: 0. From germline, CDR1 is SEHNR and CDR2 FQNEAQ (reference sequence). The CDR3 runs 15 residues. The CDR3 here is CASSLGTGVNTEAFF. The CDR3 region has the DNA TGTGCCAGCAGCTTAGGGACAGGGGTGAACACTGAAGCTTTCTTT. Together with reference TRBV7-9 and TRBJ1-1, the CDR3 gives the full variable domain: DTGVSQNPRHKITKRGQNVTFRCDPISEHNRLYWYRQTLGQGPEFLTYFQNEAQLEKSRLLSDRFSAERPKGSFSTLEIQRTEQGDSAMYLCASSLGTGVNTEAFFGQGTRLTVV.

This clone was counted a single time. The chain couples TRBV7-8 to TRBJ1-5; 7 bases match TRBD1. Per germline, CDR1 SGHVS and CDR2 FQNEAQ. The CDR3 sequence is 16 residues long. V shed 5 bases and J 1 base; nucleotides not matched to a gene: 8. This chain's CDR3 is CASSAASTGSNQPQHF. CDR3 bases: TGTGCCAGCAGCGCTGCATCGACAGGGAGCAATCAGCCCCAGCATTTT.

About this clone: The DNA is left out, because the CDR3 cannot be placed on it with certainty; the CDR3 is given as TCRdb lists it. CDR3 sequence: CASSPGTSAANTEAFF. This chain connects TRBV18 to TRBJ1-1. Germline-derived CDR1 and CDR2 are KGHSH and LQKENI. With termini counted, the CDR3 has 16 amino acids.